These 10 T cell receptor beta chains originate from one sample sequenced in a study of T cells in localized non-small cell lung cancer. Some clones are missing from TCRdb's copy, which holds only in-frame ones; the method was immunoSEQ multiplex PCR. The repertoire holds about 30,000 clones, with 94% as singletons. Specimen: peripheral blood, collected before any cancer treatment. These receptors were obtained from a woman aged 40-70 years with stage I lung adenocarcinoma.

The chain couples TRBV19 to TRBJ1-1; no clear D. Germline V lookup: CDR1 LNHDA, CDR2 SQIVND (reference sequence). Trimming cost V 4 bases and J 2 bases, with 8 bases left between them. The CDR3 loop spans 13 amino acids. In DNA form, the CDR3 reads TGTGCCAGTAGTAGAACAGAAAACACTGAAGCTTTCTTT. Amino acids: CASSRTENTEAFF.

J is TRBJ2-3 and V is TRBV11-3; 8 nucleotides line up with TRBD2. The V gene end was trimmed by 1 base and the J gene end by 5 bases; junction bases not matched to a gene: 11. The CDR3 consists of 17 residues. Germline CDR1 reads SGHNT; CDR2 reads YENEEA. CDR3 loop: CASSLGERGSPEDTQYF. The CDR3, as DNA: TGTGCCAGCAGCTTAGGGGAGCGGGGGTCCCCGGAAGATACGCAGTATTTT.

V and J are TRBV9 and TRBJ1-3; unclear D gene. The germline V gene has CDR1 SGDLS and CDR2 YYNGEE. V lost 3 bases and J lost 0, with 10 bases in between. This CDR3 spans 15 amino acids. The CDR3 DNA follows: TGTGCCAGCAGCGATGACCCCTACTCTGGAAACACCATATATTTT. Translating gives CASSDDPYSGNTIYF.

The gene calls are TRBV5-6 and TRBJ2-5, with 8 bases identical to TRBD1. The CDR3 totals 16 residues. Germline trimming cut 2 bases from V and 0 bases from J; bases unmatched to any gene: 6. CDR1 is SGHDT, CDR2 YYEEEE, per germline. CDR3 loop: CASSLLWTGNQETQYF. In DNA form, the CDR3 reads TGTGCCAGCAGCTTACTATGGACAGGGAACCAAGAGACCCAGTACTTC.

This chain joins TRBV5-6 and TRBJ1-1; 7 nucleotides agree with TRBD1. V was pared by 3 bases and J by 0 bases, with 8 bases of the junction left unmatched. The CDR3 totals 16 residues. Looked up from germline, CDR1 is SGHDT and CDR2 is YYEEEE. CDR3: CASSYTTGLLNTEAFF. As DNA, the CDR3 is TGTGCCAGCAGCTATACGACAGGGCTCTTGAACACTGAAGCTTTCTTT. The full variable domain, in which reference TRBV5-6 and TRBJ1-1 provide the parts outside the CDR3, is DAGVTQSPTHLIKTRGQQVTLRCSPKSGHDTVSWYQQALGQGPQFIFQYYEEEERQRGNFPDRFSGHQFPNYSSELNVNALLLGDSALYLCASSYTTGLLNTEAFFGQGTRLTVV.

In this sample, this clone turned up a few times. The CDR3 coding sequence is TGTGCCAGCAGTGAAAGCCCGGGAGGCGATGGCTACACCTTC. Amino acids: CASSESPGGDGYTF. The chain combines TRBV6-1 with TRBJ1-2, with no clear D. Between the trimmed V and J ends, which lost 2 bases and 6 bases, there was a span of 13 bases. From germline, CDR1 is MNHNS and CDR2 SASEGT. There are 14 residues in the CDR3.

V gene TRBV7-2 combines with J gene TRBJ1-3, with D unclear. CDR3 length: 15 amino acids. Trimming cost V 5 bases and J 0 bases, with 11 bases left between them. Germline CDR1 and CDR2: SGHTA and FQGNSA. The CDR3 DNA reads TGTGCCAGCAGCCTCCGGGCTAGCTCTGGAAACACCATATATTTT. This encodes CASSLRASSGNTIYF.

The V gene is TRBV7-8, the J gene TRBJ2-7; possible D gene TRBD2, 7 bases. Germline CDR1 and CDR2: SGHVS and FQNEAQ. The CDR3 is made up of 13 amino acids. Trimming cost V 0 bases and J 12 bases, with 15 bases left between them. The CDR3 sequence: CASSLAGGGSPYF. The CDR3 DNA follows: TGTGCCAGCAGCTTAGCCGGGGGCGGGAGTCCGTACTTC.

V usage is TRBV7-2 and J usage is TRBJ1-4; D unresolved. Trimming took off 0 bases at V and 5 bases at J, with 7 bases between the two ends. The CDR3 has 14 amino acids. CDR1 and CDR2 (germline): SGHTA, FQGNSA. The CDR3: CASSLAGQNEKLFF. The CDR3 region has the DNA TGTGCCAGCAGCTTAGCCGGTCAAAATGAAAAACTGTTTTTT.

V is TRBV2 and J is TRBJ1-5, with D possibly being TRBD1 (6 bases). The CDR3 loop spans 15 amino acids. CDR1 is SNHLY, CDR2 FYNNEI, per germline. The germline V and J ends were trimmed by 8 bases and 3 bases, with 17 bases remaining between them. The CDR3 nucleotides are TGTGCCAGCCTCGAGGGGGGGCATTACAATCAGCCCCAGCATTTT. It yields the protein CASLEGGHYNQPQHF.